Listed here are 2 T cell receptor beta chains from one sample, sequenced in a study of tumor and adjacent non-tumor tissue in lung cancer. This sample's RNA came from whole unsorted tissue. The library came from three nested PCR rounds adapted from ARM-PCR protocols. Via MiXCR, TCRdb re-called the multiplex PCR reads, giving one row per CDR3 protein. Found here are approximately 120,000 distinct CDR3 sequences, over 65% of them singletons; the top ten hold roughly 13%. The sample taken for sequencing was lung tumor tissue. The receptors here all came from a man aged 25-40 years with non-small cell lung cancer.

The table lists this clonotype with a few counts. The V call is TRBV14, the J call TRBJ1-6, with D unresolved. The CDR3 sequence is 13 residues long. Germline V gene sequence: CDR1 SGHDN, CDR2 FVKESK. The V end lost 1 base, the J end lost 7 bases, and 5 bases lay between the germline ends. CDR3: CASSQGVNSPLHF. CDR3 nucleotide sequence: TGTGCCAGCAGCCAAGGAGTGAATTCACCCCTCCACTTT.

The J gene is TRBJ1-2, the V gene TRBV4-1; 8 bases fit TRBD1. Trimming cost V 6 bases and J 4 bases; bases outside gene matches: 19. This CDR3 region has 18 residues. From germline, CDR1 is MGHRA and CDR2 YSYEKL. The CDR3 here is CASSQDSTGTGSLYGYTF. The DNA of the CDR3 is TGCGCCAGCAGTCAGGACTCAACCGGGACAGGAAGTCTCTATGGCTACACCTTC.